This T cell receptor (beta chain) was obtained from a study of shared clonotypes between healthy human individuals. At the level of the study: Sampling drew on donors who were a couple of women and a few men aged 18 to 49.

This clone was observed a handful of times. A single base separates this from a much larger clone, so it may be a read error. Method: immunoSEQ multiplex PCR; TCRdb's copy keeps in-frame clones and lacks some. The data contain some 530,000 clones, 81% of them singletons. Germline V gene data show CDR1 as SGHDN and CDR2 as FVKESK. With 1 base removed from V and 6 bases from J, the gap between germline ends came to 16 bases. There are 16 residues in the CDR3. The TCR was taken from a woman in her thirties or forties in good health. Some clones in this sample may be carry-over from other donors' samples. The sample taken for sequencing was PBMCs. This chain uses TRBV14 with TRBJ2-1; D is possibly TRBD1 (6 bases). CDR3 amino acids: CASSQAMGTGPNEQFF. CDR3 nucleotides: TGTGCCAGCAGCCAAGCTATGGGTACAGGGCCCAATGAGCAGTTCTTC.